These 15 T cell receptor beta chains were sequenced from one sample in a study of blood T cell repertoires in COVID-19. The repertoire was sequenced with immunoSEQ multiplex PCR; TCRdb's copy has only in-frame clones and lacks some. The profile shows 68,000 or so clones, 89% of them singletons. The source material was peripheral blood. Receptors originate from a man in his fifties with active COVID-19.

The gene calls are TRBV7-9 and TRBJ2-1; the match to TRBD1 covers 7 bases. V lost 1 base to trimming and J lost 0 bases; unmatched junction nucleotides: 9. The CDR3 spans 18 residues. The germline V gene encodes CDR1 SEHNR and CDR2 FQNEAQ (reference sequence). The CDR3 reads CASSLGYRGRSSYNEQFF. The CDR3 region has the DNA TGTGCCAGCAGCTTAGGGTACAGGGGACGTAGCTCCTACAATGAGCAGTTCTTC.

This clone was counted between two and nine times. This chain uses TRBV4-1 with TRBJ1-4; D unclear. Germline V gives CDR1 MGHRA, CDR2 YSYEKL. This CDR3 region has 15 residues. V was trimmed by 2 bases and J by 7 bases, leaving 14 bases between them. This CDR3 reads CASSQRSLRGEKLFF. The CDR3, as DNA: TGCGCCAGCAGCCAAAGAAGCTTACGGGGTGAAAAACTGTTTTTT.

The chain couples TRBV18 to TRBJ2-7; TRBD1 aligns across 8 bases. Germline V lookup: CDR1 KGHSH, CDR2 LQKENI. The V gene end was trimmed by 6 bases and the J gene end by 12 bases; junction bases not matched to a gene: 16. This CDR3 comprises 14 residues. CDR3 nucleotides: TGTGCCAGCTCCGCCGACCGGGCCGGAGACAGGGGGTACTTC. This translates into CASSADRAGDRGYF.

This clone was observed a single time. V gene TRBV6-2 or TRBV6-3 combines with J gene TRBJ1-5; D remains ambiguous. The CDR3 loop spans 13 amino acids. The V end was cut by 2 bases, the J end by 7 bases, with 9 bases between. In germline, CDR1 is MNHEY, CDR2 SVGEGT. CDR3 in DNA: TGTGCCAGCAGTTACGTCGGGTCCCAGCCCCAGCATTTT. It encodes CASSYVGSQPQHF.

The rearrangement links TRBV12-3 or TRBV12-4 to TRBJ2-5, with a possible D match to TRBD2 (6 bases). The ends were cut back, 4 bases at V and 7 bases at J, with 13 bases in the middle. The CDR3 extends over 13 amino acids. CDR3 loop: CASSSGTPGTQYF. The CDR3 DNA sequence: TGTGCCAGCAGTTCCGGGACTCCCGGGACCCAGTACTTC.

The V and J genes are TRBV5-1 and TRBJ2-5, with D perhaps TRBD1 (5 bases). CDR1 and CDR2 from the germline V gene are SGHRS and YFSETQ. V was cut by 0 bases and J by 0 bases, with 12 bases left in between. The CDR3 sequence is 16 residues long. Here the CDR3 DNA reads TGCGCCAGCAGCTTGGCCCGGACAACCAACCAAGAGACCCAGTACTTC. Amino acids: CASSLARTTNQETQYF.

The CDR3 loop reads CASSPGLAGVEQYF. CDR3 DNA sequence: TGCGCCAGCAGCCCGGGACTAGCGGGGGTCGAGCAGTACTTC. The V call is TRBV5-1, the J call TRBJ2-7; TRBD2 agrees at 14 bases. CDR1 is SGHRS and CDR2 is YFSETQ in the germline V gene. The V and J ends lost 4 bases and 6 bases, in that order; junction bases with no gene match: 3. The CDR3 has 14 residues. The complete variable domain, with remaining parts taken from reference TRBV5-1 and TRBJ2-7, reads KAGVTQTPRYLIKTRGQQVTLSCSPISGHRSVSWYQQTPGQGLQFLFEYFSETQRNKGNFPGRFSGRQFSNSRSEMNVSTLELGDSALYLCASSPGLAGVEQYFGPGTRLTVT.

The chain has TRBV9 and TRBJ1-6; no reliable D call. The CDR3 runs 16 residues. The V and J ends lost 3 bases and 0 bases respectively, with 10 bases between them. Germline V gene lookup returns CDR1 SGDLS and CDR2 YYNGEE. This chain's CDR3 is CASSDYKSSYNSPLHF. The DNA of the CDR3 is TGTGCCAGCAGCGATTATAAGAGCTCCTATAATTCACCCCTCCACTTT. The whole variable domain, filled in from reference TRBV9 and TRBJ1-6, reads DSGVTQTPKHLITATGQRVTLRCSPRSGDLSVYWYQQSLDQGLQFLIQYYNGEERAKGNILERFSAQQFPDLHSELNLSSLELGDSALYFCASSDYKSSYNSPLHFGNGTRLTVT.

This clone was picked up one time. This chain connects TRBV5-1 to TRBJ1-1, with unresolved D. The germline gives CDR1 SGHRS, CDR2 YFSETQ. The length of the CDR3 is 14 residues. V was trimmed by 0 bases and J by 6 bases, leaving 12 bases between them. The CDR3 reads CASSLARSGAEAFF. For the CDR3, the DNA is TGCGCCAGCAGCTTGGCACGGAGCGGTGCTGAAGCTTTCTTT.

The chain employs TRBV9 and TRBJ2-3, with 14 bases lining up with TRBD2. V lost 4 bases to trimming and J lost 4 bases; unmatched junction nucleotides: 5. CDR1 is SGDLS, CDR2 YYNGEE, per germline. The CDR3 spans 16 residues. In DNA, the CDR3 is TGTGCCAGCAGCCAGACTAGCGGGGGGGCCGCAGATACGCAGTATTTT. As protein: CASSQTSGGAADTQYF.

The chain couples TRBV6-5 to TRBJ2-5; the match to TRBD2 covers 12 bases. CDR1 is MNHEY and CDR2 is SVGAGI in the germline V gene. The CDR3 is 16 amino acids. Germline trimming cut 4 bases from V and 5 bases from J; bases unmatched to any gene: 8. The CDR3 loop reads CASSFTSGGPEETQYF. CDR3 bases: TGTGCCAGCAGTTTTACTAGCGGGGGGCCAGAGGAGACCCAGTACTTC.

The chain links TRBV7-9 to TRBJ1-6, with D perhaps TRBD1 (6 bases). CDR1 SEHNR and CDR2 FQNEAQ come from the germline V gene (reference sequence). Between the trimmed V and J ends, which lost 5 bases and 6 bases, there was a span of 11 bases. The CDR3 loop spans 14 amino acids. The CDR3 DNA reads as TGTGCCAGCAGCCGACCGGACAGTAATTCACCCCTCCACTTT. Translating gives CASSRPDSNSPLHF.

The rearrangement links TRBV5-1 to TRBJ2-3; TRBD2 matches at 12 bases. V trimming: 1 base; J trimming: 7 bases; junction bases outside the gene matches: 7. There are 16 residues in the CDR3. Germline V gene sequence: CDR1 SGHRS, CDR2 YFSETQ. Here the CDR3 DNA reads TGCGCCAGCAGCTTGTCTAGCGGGGGGGCTTTAAATACGCAGTATTTT. Its translation is CASSLSSGGALNTQYF.

The rearrangement uses TRBV9 and TRBJ2-1; 8 positions match TRBD2. J was trimmed by 6 bases and V by 0 bases; bases with no gene match: 2. This CDR3 region has 14 residues. Germline CDR1 reads SGDLS; CDR2 reads YYNGEE. CDR3 nucleotides: TGTGCCAGCAGCGTAGAGGGGACTAGCAATGAGCAGTTCTTC. Amino acid sequence: CASSVEGTSNEQFF.

The rearrangement joins TRBV5-1 to TRBJ2-1; 7 nucleotides align to TRBD1. In germline, CDR1 is SGHRS, CDR2 YFSETQ. V was clipped by 4 bases and J by 6 bases; unmatched bases: 7. CDR3 length equals 14 residues. The CDR3 here is CASSQGVRGNEQFF. In DNA form, the CDR3 reads TGCGCCAGCAGCCAGGGGGTAAGAGGCAATGAGCAGTTCTTC.